These T cell receptor beta chains were read from a single sample in a study of human T cells and chemical hapten exposure. TCRdb reprocessed the RACE reads with MiXCR, giving one entry per CDR3 protein. The sample lists about 190,000 distinct CDR3 sequences, 24% occurring once. Sample: whole blood, taken in connection with sensitization to the hapten diphenylcyclopropenone (DPC). All receptors come from a middle-aged woman with alopecia areata. Some clones in this sample may be carry-over from other donors' samples. The CDR3 runs from the conserved cysteine through the conserved F or W. D genes are given only for firm matches. Not every row has a clone size; where given, it reads once, few, many or a size class.

>TRBV4-3|few|.|TRBJ2-5
TGCGCCAGCAGCCAAGTGAAGGAGCTCGCGCAGGTGACCCAGTACTTC
CASSQVKELAQVTQYF
>TRBV6-5|.|TRBD1|TRBJ2-7
TGTGCCAGCGGACAGGGGGAGTTCTACGAGCAGTACTTC
CASGQGEFYEQYF
>TRBV6-2/TRBV6-3|.|TRBD1|TRBJ2-2
TGTGCCAGCAGTTACACACTTGGACAGGGGAACACCGGGGAGCTGTTTTTT
CASSYTLGQGNTGELFF
>TRBV10-3|.|TRBD1|TRBJ1-2
TGTGCCATCAGTGAGTCGGAGAGACAGGGAAACTATGGCTACACCTTC
CAISESERQGNYGYTF
>TRBV4-1|.|.|TRBJ1-4
TGCGCCAGCAGCCCCCAATTAAAGTATAATGAAAAACTGTTTTTT
CASSPQLKYNEKLFF
>TRBV28|.|.|TRBJ2-1
TGTGCCAGCAGTTTGGTGCGACTAGGCTCCTACAATGAGCAGTTCTTC
CASSLVRLGSYNEQFF
>TRBV5-4|.|.|TRBJ1-1
TGTGCCAGCAGCGGAGTGGGGGGGCGTCACACTGAAGCTTTCTTT
CASSGVGGRHTEAFF
>TRBV5-1|many|.|TRBJ2-1
TGCGCCAGCAGCGCACATACTTGGGATGAGCAGTTCTTC
CASSAHTWDEQFF
>TRBV4-3|.|TRBD2|TRBJ2-6
TGCGCCAGCAGCCTACTAGCGGGATCAGCCTCTGGGGCCAACGTCCTGACTTTC
CASSLLAGSASGANVLTF
>TRBV7-2|.|.|TRBJ2-7
TGTGCCAGCAGCTTATTACTGAATTCCTACGAGCAGTACTTC
CASSLLLNSYEQYF
>TRBV7-9|.|.|TRBJ1-5
TGTGCCAGCAGCCCAGAGGGGGGCTTGGGGCAGCCCCAGCATTTT
CASSPEGGLGQPQHF
>TRBV6-5|.|TRBD2|TRBJ2-7
TGTGCCAGCAGGGGACTAGCGGGAATCGAGCAGTACTTC
CASRGLAGIEQYF
>TRBV30|few|TRBD1|TRBJ2-7
TGTGCCTGGAGTAGGGACAGGGACTACGAGCAGTACTTC
CAWSRDRDYEQYF
>TRBV5-6|few|.|TRBJ2-1
TGTGCCACCACCAGGGACTACAATGAGCAGTTCTTC
CATTRDYNEQFF
>TRBV29-1|many|TRBD1|TRBJ1-2
TGCAGCGTTGAAGTGTTTCCCGGGACAGACACCTTC
CSVEVFPGTDTF
>TRBV12-3/TRBV12-4|once|TRBD1|TRBJ1-2
TGTGCCAGCAGTTCACAGGGGTCGGGCTATGGCTACACCTTC
CASSSQGSGYGYTF
>TRBV29-1|few|.|TRBJ2-6
TGCAGCGTTGGGACCGGGTCTGGGGCCAACGTCCTGACTTTC
CSVGTGSGANVLTF
>TRBV18|few|.|TRBJ1-3
TGTGCCAGCTCACCAGCCCCCCGAACAGGAGGAGGCACCATATATTTT
CASSPAPRTGGGTIYF
>TRBV10-2|few|.|TRBJ2-3
TGCGCCAGCAAGACCCCTAGCGCCGTTCCAGATACGCAGTATTTT
CASKTPSAVPDTQYF
>TRBV12-3/TRBV12-4|few|.|TRBJ2-3
TGTGCCAGCAGTTCGGGACAAGGCACAGATACGCAGTATTTT
CASSSGQGTDTQYF
>TRBV27|few|TRBD1|TRBJ2-7
TGTGCCAGCAGTCCGGGACAGACCCCCTACGAGCAGTACTTC
CASSPGQTPYEQYF
>TRBV20-1|few|.|TRBJ1-6
TGCAGTGCTAGGAGGGGGTCGGTTTCACCCCTCCACTTT
CSARRGSVSPLHF
>TRBV30|.|TRBD2|TRBJ2-7
TGTGCCTGGAGTGTCGGGACTACCGAGCAGTACTTC
CAWSVGTTEQYF
>TRBV29-1|.|TRBD2|TRBJ2-7
TGCCCTTACTGGACTAGCGTAGCCTACGAGCAGTACTTC
CPYWTSVAYEQYF
>TRBV15|few|TRBD1|TRBJ1-2
TGTGCCACCAGCGGACAGGGCTTGAACTATGGCTACACCTTC
CATSGQGLNYGYTF
>TRBV12-3/TRBV12-4|many|.|TRBJ2-1
TGTGCCAGCGCATCCCCCCTTCTCGGTGAGCAGTTCTTC
CASASPLLGEQFF
>TRBV20-1|few|.|TRBJ2-7
TGCAGTGCTAAGGGGCGGTTTGTGGACGAGCAGTACTTC
CSAKGRFVDEQYF
>TRBV6-2/TRBV6-3|.|.|TRBJ2-3
TGTGCCAGCAGTCTCCCCGGAAGGGGTGGCGGAGATACGCAGTATTTT
CASSLPGRGGGDTQYF
>TRBV27|.|.|TRBJ2-3
TGTGCCAGCAGTTTTGCCCAGACCTACACAGATACGCAGTATTTT
CASSFAQTYTDTQYF
>TRBV7-2|few|.|TRBJ2-1
TGTGCCAGCAGCTTCGAGACTAGTGGCAATGAGCAGTTCTTC
CASSFETSGNEQFF
>TRBV6-1|few|TRBD1|TRBJ2-5
TGTGCCAGCAGTAGGGACAGGGTGGAGACCCAGTACTTC
CASSRDRVETQYF
>TRBV20-1|few|TRBD2|TRBJ2-3
TGCAGTGCTAGGGGACTAGCGGGAGGGCCTGGCACAGATACGCAGTATTTT
CSARGLAGGPGTDTQYF
>TRBV9|.|TRBD2|TRBJ2-7
TGTGCCAGCAGCGGTGCGGGAGCCGAGCAGTACTTC
CASSGAGAEQYF
>TRBV7-2|.|.|TRBJ2-3
TGTGCCAGCAGCTTAGTGAGGAGATCCAACGATGGGGCAGATACGCAGTATTTT
CASSLVRRSNDGADTQYF
>TRBV20-1|.|TRBD2|TRBJ2-3
TGCAGTGCTAGAGATTATAGTGGCGGGAGACCAGATACGCAGTATTTT
CSARDYSGGRPDTQYF
>TRBV6-5|few|TRBD2|TRBJ2-3
TGTGCCAGCAGTTACTACCTAGCGGGAGGGTTCAGCACAGATACGCAGTATTTT
CASSYYLAGGFSTDTQYF
>TRBV27|few|.|TRBJ2-7
TGTGCCAGCAGTTTAGTAGGGGTTACCTACGAGCAGTACTTC
CASSLVGVTYEQYF
>TRBV9|.|.|TRBJ1-2
TGTGCCAGCAGCGCAGTCGGTACAGGGAACTATGGCTACACCTTC
CASSAVGTGNYGYTF
>TRBV7-8|.|.|TRBJ2-1
TGTGCCAGCAGCTGGACCGGGACACTCTCCTACAATGAGCAGTTCTTC
CASSWTGTLSYNEQFF
>TRBV20-1|few|.|TRBJ2-7
TGCAGTGCTAGGACCCTCTCCTACGAGCAGTACTTC
CSARTLSYEQYF
>TRBV12-3/TRBV12-4|few|TRBD2|TRBJ2-7
TGTGCCAGCAGTTCCCGTCGAGGTGAGCGGGACTCCTACGAGCAGTACTTC
CASSSRRGERDSYEQYF
>TRBV7-9|.|.|TRBJ2-7
TGTGCCAGCAGCCCCGGGGGGCGGCAATCCTACGAGCAGTACTTC
CASSPGGRQSYEQYF
>TRBV20-1|many|.|TRBJ1-2
TGCAGTGCTAGAGGGCAGTTTGGCTATGGCTACACCTTC
CSARGQFGYGYTF
>TRBV29-1|few|TRBD1|TRBJ2-5
TGCAGCGTTGCGGGACAGGGTAGAGAGACCCAGTACTTC
CSVAGQGRETQYF
>TRBV29-1|.|.|TRBJ1-1
TGCAGCGTTGATGACAGAATGAACACTGAAGCTTTCTTT
CSVDDRMNTEAFF
>TRBV29-1|.|.|TRBJ2-1
TGCAGCGTTTTCGCCAGGGGAAATGAGCAGTTCTTC
CSVFARGNEQFF
>TRBV20-1|once|TRBD1|TRBJ1-4
TGCAGTGCTAGAGATTCACTGGAAGGGGGCACTAATGAAAAACTGTTTTTT
CSARDSLEGGTNEKLFF
>TRBV6-2/TRBV6-3|few|.|TRBJ2-1
TGTGCCAGCAGTTTGCCGCTCGGGCTCTGGCAGTTCTTC
CASSLPLGLWQFF